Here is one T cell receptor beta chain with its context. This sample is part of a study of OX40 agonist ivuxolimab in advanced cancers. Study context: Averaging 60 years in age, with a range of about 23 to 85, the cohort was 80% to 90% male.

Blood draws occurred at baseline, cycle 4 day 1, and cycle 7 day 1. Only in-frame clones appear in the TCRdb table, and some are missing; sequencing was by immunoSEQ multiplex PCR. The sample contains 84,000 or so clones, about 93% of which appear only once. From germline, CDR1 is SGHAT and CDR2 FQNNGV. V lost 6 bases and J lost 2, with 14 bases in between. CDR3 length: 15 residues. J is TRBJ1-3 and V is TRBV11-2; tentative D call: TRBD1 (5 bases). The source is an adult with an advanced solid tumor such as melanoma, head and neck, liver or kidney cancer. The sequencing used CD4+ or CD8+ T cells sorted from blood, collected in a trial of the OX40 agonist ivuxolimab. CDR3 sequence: CASSRDPGAGNTIYF. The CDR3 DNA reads TGTGCCAGCAGTCGGGACCCGGGGGCTGGAAACACCATATATTTT.